This is a list of T cell receptor beta chains from one sample in a study of cytomegalovirus exposure and HLA in healthy donors. Assay used: immunoSEQ multiplex PCR; TCRdb lists only in-frame clones, some missing. Of tens of thousands of clones listed, 95% to 96% are singletons. Source material: PBMCs. The receptors come from a woman younger than 30 in good health and CMV-seropositive. CDR3s include the opening cysteine and the closing phenylalanine or tryptophan. The D gene is left open where the match is weak. Clone size is stated in some rows and not others, as once, few, many or a class when expanded.

v_call: TRBV28
clone_size: .
j_call: TRBJ2-7
d_call: TRBD2
cdr3_nt: TGTGCCAGCAGTTACCCGACAACCGCCGGGACTACGGTTTATAAGCAGTACTTC
cdr3_aa: CASSYPTTAGTTVYKQYF

v_call: TRBV9
clone_size: .
j_call: TRBJ2-2
d_call: TRBD1
cdr3_nt: TGTGCCAGCAGAGGACAGGAGAACACCGGGGAGCTGTTTTTT
cdr3_aa: CASRGQENTGELFF

v_call: TRBV11-3
clone_size: .
j_call: TRBJ2-7
d_call: TRBD2
cdr3_nt: TGTGCCAGCAGCCGAAAAGCGGGAGCCCACGAGCAGTACTTC
cdr3_aa: CASSRKAGAHEQYF

v_call: TRBV7-7
clone_size: .
j_call: TRBJ2-1
d_call: .
cdr3_nt: TGTGCTAGCAGCCCTGGACAGACTGCTTACAATGAGCAGTTCTTC
cdr3_aa: CASSPGQTAYNEQFF

v_call: TRBV25-1
clone_size: .
j_call: TRBJ2-1
d_call: TRBD2
cdr3_nt: TGTGCCAGCAGTGTAGCCAGTCCGGGAGGTGAGCAGTTCTTC
cdr3_aa: CASSVASPGGEQFF

v_call: TRBV28
clone_size: .
j_call: TRBJ2-1
d_call: .
cdr3_nt: TGTGCCAGCAGTTTTTCCCCAGGGAATGAGCAGTTCTTC
cdr3_aa: CASSFSPGNEQFF

v_call: TRBV19
clone_size: .
j_call: TRBJ2-3
d_call: TRBD2
cdr3_nt: TGTGCCAGTAGTAAAAGACTAGCGGGAGGCCGCCCAGATACGCAGTATTTT
cdr3_aa: CASSKRLAGGRPDTQYF

v_call: TRBV28
clone_size: .
j_call: TRBJ2-7
d_call: .
cdr3_nt: TGTGCCAGCAGTTTAACAGCCTACGAGCAGTACTTC
cdr3_aa: CASSLTAYEQYF

v_call: TRBV5-4
clone_size: .
j_call: TRBJ2-6
d_call: .
cdr3_nt: TGTGCCAGCAGCTTGGCCGGGGGAGCTGGGGCCAACGTCCTGACTTTC
cdr3_aa: CASSLAGGAGANVLTF

v_call: TRBV11-2
clone_size: once
j_call: TRBJ2-3
d_call: .
cdr3_nt: TGTGCCAGCAGACACATAGACAAAACAGATACGCAGTATTTT
cdr3_aa: CASRHIDKTDTQYF

v_call: TRBV19
clone_size: .
j_call: TRBJ2-7
d_call: .
cdr3_nt: TGTGCCAGTAGTCCAGGGCTCATGACCTACGAGCAGTACTTC
cdr3_aa: CASSPGLMTYEQYF

v_call: TRBV5-6
clone_size: .
j_call: TRBJ2-1
d_call: TRBD2
cdr3_nt: TGTGCCAGCAGCCCAATGGTAGCGGGAGGGCCAAATGAGCAGTTCTTC
cdr3_aa: CASSPMVAGGPNEQFF

v_call: TRBV11-2
clone_size: .
j_call: TRBJ2-7
d_call: TRBD1
cdr3_nt: TGTGCCAGCAGCTTATTTCAGGGGGCGAGCAACGAGCAGTACTTC
cdr3_aa: CASSLFQGASNEQYF

v_call: TRBV6-1
clone_size: .
j_call: TRBJ2-2
d_call: .
cdr3_nt: TGTGCCAGCAGTGAAAGGGGAAACACCGGGGAGCTGTTTTTT
cdr3_aa: CASSERGNTGELFF

v_call: TRBV11-3
clone_size: .
j_call: TRBJ1-2
d_call: TRBD1
cdr3_nt: TGTGCCAGCAACCGCACAGGGGGCCATGGCTACACCTTC
cdr3_aa: CASNRTGGHGYTF

v_call: TRBV29-1
clone_size: .
j_call: TRBJ1-1
d_call: TRBD1
cdr3_nt: TGCAGCGCCCTAGACAGGGGAAAGACTGAAGCTTTCTTT
cdr3_aa: CSALDRGKTEAFF

v_call: TRBV11-3
clone_size: .
j_call: TRBJ2-1
d_call: .
cdr3_nt: TGTGCCAGCAGCTCACCCCGGGGGAACAATGAGCAGTTCTTC
cdr3_aa: CASSSPRGNNEQFF

v_call: TRBV2
clone_size: .
j_call: TRBJ2-2
d_call: TRBD1
cdr3_nt: TGTGCCAACTCCGGACAGGGGGCCACCGGGGAGCTGTTTTTT
cdr3_aa: CANSGQGATGELFF

v_call: TRBV4-3
clone_size: few
j_call: TRBJ2-1
d_call: .
cdr3_nt: TGCGCCAGCAGCCGAGTAAAGGAGGGGGCAGGTGAGCAGTTCTTC
cdr3_aa: CASSRVKEGAGEQFF

v_call: TRBV5-1
clone_size: .
j_call: TRBJ1-2
d_call: TRBD1
cdr3_nt: TGCGCCAGCAGCTTGGACTATACAGGGGATGGCTACACCTTC
cdr3_aa: CASSLDYTGDGYTF

v_call: TRBV12-5
clone_size: .
j_call: TRBJ1-1
d_call: TRBD1
cdr3_nt: TGTGCTAGTGGTTCGACGTTACAGGGGAGGAACACTGAAGCTTTCTTT
cdr3_aa: CASGSTLQGRNTEAFF

v_call: TRBV30
clone_size: .
j_call: TRBJ2-7
d_call: TRBD1
cdr3_nt: TGTGCCTGGAGCTCCGGACAGGCCTACGAGCAGTACTTC
cdr3_aa: CAWSSGQAYEQYF

v_call: TRBV27
clone_size: .
j_call: TRBJ2-7
d_call: TRBD2
cdr3_nt: TGTGCCAGCAGTCCATCCCTCCCAGCGGGAGGACTGGAGCAGTACTTC
cdr3_aa: CASSPSLPAGGLEQYF

v_call: TRBV5-1
clone_size: .
j_call: TRBJ1-1
d_call: .
cdr3_nt: TGCGCCAGCAGCACGATGGAGGTCGCTGAAGCTTTCTTT
cdr3_aa: CASSTMEVAEAFF

v_call: TRBV10-1
clone_size: .
j_call: TRBJ2-3
d_call: TRBD1
cdr3_nt: TGCGCCAGCAGTGAGTCAGGGGGACAGGGGGCTCGGAAAGATACGCAGTATTTT
cdr3_aa: CASSESGGQGARKDTQYF

v_call: TRBV5-4
clone_size: .
j_call: TRBJ2-3
d_call: .
cdr3_nt: TGTGCCAGCAGCTTGGGTCTTTGGGGAGTTTCAGATACGCAGTATTTT
cdr3_aa: CASSLGLWGVSDTQYF

v_call: TRBV14
clone_size: few
j_call: TRBJ1-1
d_call: TRBD1
cdr3_nt: TGTGCCAGCAGCCCGTGGGACAGAAACACTGAAGCTTTCTTT
cdr3_aa: CASSPWDRNTEAFF

v_call: TRBV5-6
clone_size: .
j_call: TRBJ1-2
d_call: TRBD1
cdr3_nt: TGTGCCAGCAGCTGGACAGGGAGGGGTGGCTACACCTTC
cdr3_aa: CASSWTGRGGYTF

v_call: TRBV7-6
clone_size: .
j_call: TRBJ2-1
d_call: TRBD2
cdr3_nt: TGTGCCAGCAGCTTAGTGGCGGGAGCTGCTAATGAGCAGTTCTTC
cdr3_aa: CASSLVAGAANEQFF

v_call: TRBV27
clone_size: .
j_call: TRBJ2-3
d_call: TRBD1
cdr3_nt: TGTGCCAGCATTCCCGACAGGGAGTGGGATACGCAGTATTTT
cdr3_aa: CASIPDREWDTQYF

v_call: TRBV29-1
clone_size: .
j_call: TRBJ2-1
d_call: TRBD2
cdr3_nt: TGCAGCGTTTGGGCCCTGACTAGCGGGAGAAGGAATGAGCAGTTCTTC
cdr3_aa: CSVWALTSGRRNEQFF

v_call: TRBV19
clone_size: .
j_call: TRBJ1-1
d_call: .
cdr3_nt: TGTGCCAGTAGTAGGACAGCGAACACTGAAGCTTTCTTT
cdr3_aa: CASSRTANTEAFF

v_call: TRBV6-8
clone_size: .
j_call: TRBJ2-7
d_call: .
cdr3_nt: TGTGCCAGCACCCTCTGCTGGGGGCCCCTGGAGCAGTACTTC
cdr3_aa: CASTLCWGPLEQYF

v_call: TRBV27
clone_size: .
j_call: TRBJ1-1
d_call: .
cdr3_nt: TGTGCCAGCAGTTTTCAGGGGCGACCCTATGAAGCTTTCTTT
cdr3_aa: CASSFQGRPYEAFF

v_call: TRBV7-2
clone_size: .
j_call: TRBJ2-7
d_call: .
cdr3_nt: TGTGCCAGCAGCTTAGAGCCCTCAAATACAGGCGAGCAGTACTTC
cdr3_aa: CASSLEPSNTGEQYF

v_call: TRBV7-2
clone_size: .
j_call: TRBJ2-2
d_call: .
cdr3_nt: TGTGCCAGCAGCCCCGGGATCACCGGGGAGCTGTTTTTT
cdr3_aa: CASSPGITGELFF

v_call: TRBV13
clone_size: .
j_call: TRBJ1-1
d_call: .
cdr3_nt: TGTGCCAGCAGCTTAGGCCTCTTGAACACTGAAGCTTTCTTT
cdr3_aa: CASSLGLLNTEAFF

v_call: TRBV19
clone_size: .
j_call: TRBJ2-3
d_call: TRBD2
cdr3_nt: TGTGCCAGTAGTATATTGACTAGCGGTAGCACAGATACGCAGTATTTT
cdr3_aa: CASSILTSGSTDTQYF

v_call: TRBV7-2
clone_size: .
j_call: TRBJ1-5
d_call: .
cdr3_nt: TGTGCCAGCAGCTTAAACACACAGGCGGGCAATCAGCCCCAGCATTTT
cdr3_aa: CASSLNTQAGNQPQHF

v_call: TRBV6-5
clone_size: .
j_call: TRBJ2-2
d_call: .
cdr3_nt: TGTGCCAGCAGTGCGGGACTTTCCCTCACCGGGGAGCTGTTTTTT
cdr3_aa: CASSAGLSLTGELFF

v_call: TRBV11-2
clone_size: .
j_call: TRBJ1-5
d_call: .
cdr3_nt: TGTGCCAGCAGCTTAGAAGGCGCAGGGGTAAATCAGCCCCAGCATTTT
cdr3_aa: CASSLEGAGVNQPQHF

v_call: TRBV5-1
clone_size: .
j_call: TRBJ2-2
d_call: TRBD1
cdr3_nt: TGCGCCAGCAGCCCGCAAGGACAGGGTTCGGGCGGGGAGCTGTTTTTT
cdr3_aa: CASSPQGQGSGGELFF

v_call: TRBV18
clone_size: .
j_call: TRBJ2-2
d_call: .
cdr3_nt: TGTGCCAGCTCACCCAAGCAGGGCATGAACACCGGGGAGCTGTTTTTT
cdr3_aa: CASSPKQGMNTGELFF

v_call: TRBV5-8
clone_size: .
j_call: TRBJ2-2
d_call: .
cdr3_nt: TGTGCCAGCAGCTGGCAGGGGAGTAACACCGGGGAGCTGTTTTTT
cdr3_aa: CASSWQGSNTGELFF

v_call: TRBV28
clone_size: .
j_call: TRBJ2-3
d_call: TRBD2
cdr3_nt: TGTGCCAGCGACTCGGGACTAGCGGGAGGGAGCACAGATACGCAGTATTTT
cdr3_aa: CASDSGLAGGSTDTQYF

v_call: TRBV21-1
clone_size: .
j_call: TRBJ2-5
d_call: .
cdr3_nt: TGTGCCAGCAGCAAAACAGGGGGTCAAGAGACCCAGTACTTC
cdr3_aa: CASSKTGGQETQYF

v_call: TRBV30
clone_size: .
j_call: TRBJ2-3
d_call: .
cdr3_nt: TGTGCCTGGAGATTAAGGGGAAGCACAGATACGCAGTATTTT
cdr3_aa: CAWRLRGSTDTQYF

v_call: TRBV7-8
clone_size: .
j_call: TRBJ1-5
d_call: .
cdr3_nt: TGTGCCAGCAGCCCACAACCAGCCGGGGCCCAGCATTTT
cdr3_aa: CASSPQPAGAQHF

v_call: TRBV6-1
clone_size: once
j_call: TRBJ2-2
d_call: .
cdr3_nt: TGTGCCAGCAGTGACCTGATGACAGCGAACACCGGGGAGCTGTTTTTT
cdr3_aa: CASSDLMTANTGELFF

v_call: TRBV7-9
clone_size: .
j_call: TRBJ2-1
d_call: .
cdr3_nt: TGTGCCAGCAGCTTAGTCTCGTGGAGAAGCTCCTACAATGAGCAGTTCTTC
cdr3_aa: CASSLVSWRSSYNEQFF

v_call: TRBV7-3
clone_size: .
j_call: TRBJ2-3
d_call: TRBD2
cdr3_nt: TGTGCCAGCAGCCAACTAGCGGGAGGGGCCACAGATACGCAGTATTTT
cdr3_aa: CASSQLAGGATDTQYF

v_call: TRBV6-5
clone_size: .
j_call: TRBJ2-2
d_call: TRBD1
cdr3_nt: TGTGCCAGCGGGACAGGGTCGCGCACCGGGGAGCTGTTTTTT
cdr3_aa: CASGTGSRTGELFF

v_call: TRBV2
clone_size: .
j_call: TRBJ2-5
d_call: .
cdr3_nt: TGTGCCAGCAGCGGGGACTCCCAAGAGACCCAGTACTTC
cdr3_aa: CASSGDSQETQYF

v_call: TRBV28
clone_size: once
j_call: TRBJ2-3
d_call: TRBD2
cdr3_nt: TGTGCCAGCAGTTTGAGGCTAGCGGGAATAGATACGCAGTATTTT
cdr3_aa: CASSLRLAGIDTQYF